What follows are 10 T cell receptor beta chains derived from one specimen sequenced in a study of T cell responses to AZD1222 COVID-19 vaccine. Method: immunoSEQ multiplex PCR; TCRdb's copy keeps in-frame clones and lacks some. Among about 94,000 clones listed, 88% were seen once. Specimen: peripheral blood, collected 28 days after the second AZD1222 dose. The receptors stem from an adult who received the AZD1222 COVID-19 vaccine.

The CDR3 spells CASSLQLGQGHEKLFF. DNA for the CDR3: TGTGCCAGCAGTCTACAATTGGGACAGGGGCATGAAAAACTGTTTTTT. V usage is TRBV5-4 and J usage is TRBJ1-4; TRBD1 matches at 10 bases. The CDR3 covers 16 residues. The V gene's germline CDR1 is SGHNT and CDR2 YYREEE (reference sequence). Trimming at V came to 5 bases and at J to 6 bases, leaving 10 bases not matched to a gene.

This sequence joins TRBV6-6 and TRBJ2-5; 10 bases are shared with TRBD2. Unmatched junction bases numbered 9, after V lost 6 bases and J lost 5 bases. This CDR3 spans 15 amino acids. Germline CDR1 MNHNY, CDR2 SVGAGI (reference sequence). CDR3 amino acids: CASSLTSGGAETQYF. CDR3 sequence (DNA): TGTGCCAGCAGCCTCACAAGCGGGGGGGCCGAGACCCAGTACTTC.

The J gene is TRBJ1-2, the V gene TRBV7-3; a possible D gene is TRBD1 (6 bases). This CDR3 spans 17 amino acids. With 2 bases removed from V and 6 bases from J, the gap between germline ends came to 22 bases. Germline V gene lookup returns CDR1 SGHTA and CDR2 FQGTGA. CDR3 coding DNA: TGTGCCAGCAGCTTAGGGGCGGGGCAGGGGTTTTTCGATGGCTACACCTTC. Protein: CASSLGAGQGFFDGYTF.

V is TRBV12-3 or TRBV12-4 and J is TRBJ2-7; TRBD1 is a possible D gene (5 bases). Trimming shortened V by 4 bases and J by 12 bases, and 16 bases separated the two germline ends. The CDR3 is made up of 12 amino acids. CDR3 sequence (DNA): TGTGCCAGCAGTTCCCTTGGACACGGTTCGTACTTC. It translates to CASSSLGHGSYF.

In regard to this clone: Other nucleotide sequences in the sample specify the same CDR3. As DNA, the CDR3 is TGTGCCTGGAACCGGGACAGGTCGAATCAGCCCCAGCATTTT. Amino acids: CAWNRDRSNQPQHF. The gene calls are TRBV30 and TRBJ1-5; TRBD1 matches at 8 bases. Germline CDR1 and CDR2: GTSNPN and SVGIG (reference sequence). Germline trimming cut 4 bases from V and 4 bases from J; bases unmatched to any gene: 6. CDR3 length: 14 residues. Looking up the rest from reference TRBV30 and TRBJ1-5 gives the full variable domain: SQTIHQWPATLVQPVGSPLSLECTVEGTSNPNLYWYRQAAGRGLQLLFYSVGIGQISSEVPQNLSASRPQDRQFILSSKKLLLSDSGFYLCAWNRDRSNQPQHFGDGTRLSIL.

This rearrangement joins TRBV27 to TRBJ1-5; no reliable D call. This CDR3 contains 11 residues. Germline lookup yields CDR1 MNHEY and CDR2 SMNVEV (reference sequence). Trimming took off 8 bases at V and 6 bases at J, with 8 bases between the two ends. CDR3 DNA: TGTGCCAGCGAGGGCCTTCAGCCCCAGCATTTT. This encodes CASEGLQPQHF.

The chain combines TRBV10-3 with TRBJ2-2; 10 bases agree with TRBD1. V shed 0 bases, J shed 6 bases, and the junction held 13 bases outside the gene matches. The CDR3 is 19 amino acids. In germline, CDR1 is ENHRY, CDR2 SYGVKD. CDR3 bases: TGTGCCATCAGTGAGTCCGGGACACCGGGACAGGGGTTCGCCGGGGAGCTGTTTTTT. As protein: CAISESGTPGQGFAGELFF.

This chain connects TRBV28 to TRBJ2-7, with 9 bases aligning to TRBD2. V shed 3 bases, J shed 7 bases, and the junction held 7 bases outside the gene matches. This CDR3 has 14 amino acids. The germline gives CDR1 MDHEN, CDR2 SYDVKM. DNA for the CDR3: TGTGCCAGCAGTTTTGATCTAGCGGGACGGGAGCAGTACTTC. It codes for CASSFDLAGREQYF.

This clone was recorded only once. The chain carries TRBV2 and TRBJ1-4; tentatively, D is TRBD1 (5 bases). Germline V lookup: CDR1 SNHLY, CDR2 FYNNEI. The CDR3 is 14 residues long. V was pared by 11 bases and J by 6 bases, with 19 bases between. CDR3 DNA sequence: TGTGCCTCAGCCAAATCTGAAGGGGATGAAAAACTGTTTTTT. This codes for CASAKSEGDEKLFF.

The chain has TRBV20-1 and TRBJ2-3; D assignment may be TRBD1 or TRBD2 (5 bases each). The V end lost 3 bases, the J end lost 4 bases, and 17 bases lay between the germline ends. Per germline, CDR1 DFQATT and CDR2 SNEGSKA (reference sequence). The CDR3 contains 15 residues. The CDR3 region has the DNA TGCAGTGCTAGTTCCCGGGACGGACTCCCAGATACGCAGTATTTT. Translation gives CSASSRDGLPDTQYF.